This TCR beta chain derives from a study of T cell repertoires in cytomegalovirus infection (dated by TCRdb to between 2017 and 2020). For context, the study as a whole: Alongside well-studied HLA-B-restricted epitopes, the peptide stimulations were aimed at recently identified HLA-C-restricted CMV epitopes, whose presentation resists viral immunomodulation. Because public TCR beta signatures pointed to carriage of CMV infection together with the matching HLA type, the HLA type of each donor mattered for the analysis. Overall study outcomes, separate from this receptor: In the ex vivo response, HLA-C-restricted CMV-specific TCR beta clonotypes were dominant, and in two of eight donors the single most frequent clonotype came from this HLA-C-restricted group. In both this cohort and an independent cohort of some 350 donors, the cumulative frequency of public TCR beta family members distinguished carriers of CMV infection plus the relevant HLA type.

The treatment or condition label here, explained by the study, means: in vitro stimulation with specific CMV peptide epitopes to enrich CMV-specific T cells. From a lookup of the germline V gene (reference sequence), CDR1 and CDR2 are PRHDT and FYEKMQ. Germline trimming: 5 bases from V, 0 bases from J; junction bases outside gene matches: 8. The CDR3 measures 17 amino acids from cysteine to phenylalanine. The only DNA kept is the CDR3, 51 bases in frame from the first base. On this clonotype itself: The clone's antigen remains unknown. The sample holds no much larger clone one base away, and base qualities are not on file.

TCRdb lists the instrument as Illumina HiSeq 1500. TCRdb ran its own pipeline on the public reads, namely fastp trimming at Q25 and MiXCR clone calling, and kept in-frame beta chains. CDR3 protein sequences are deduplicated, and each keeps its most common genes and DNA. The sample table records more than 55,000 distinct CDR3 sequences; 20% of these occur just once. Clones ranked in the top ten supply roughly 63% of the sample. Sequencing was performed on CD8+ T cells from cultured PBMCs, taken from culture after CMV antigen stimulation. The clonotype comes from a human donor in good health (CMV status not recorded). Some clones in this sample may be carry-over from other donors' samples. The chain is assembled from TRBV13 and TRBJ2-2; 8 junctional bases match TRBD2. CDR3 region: CASSPTPSGPNTGELFF. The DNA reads TGTGCCAGCAGCCCCACCCCTAGCGGGCCGAACACCGGGGAGCTGTTTTTT.